Reported below is one T cell receptor beta chain. The antigen this receptor binds is unknown. Per-nucleotide qualities are absent, and no much larger clonotype sits a single base away. These data come from a study of CD8 T cells in ankylosing spondylitis listed by TCRdb under 2017. Notes on the research overall: T cell receptor beta repertoires were profiled in healthy donors and ankylosing spondylitis patients so that disease-linked TCR variants could be found. Peripheral blood was sampled, and synovial fluid was additionally collected from ankylosing spondylitis patients. The full study cohort was made up of about two dozen ankylosing spondylitis patients and about a hundred healthy donors.

The data were produced on an Illumina HiSeq 2500. Quantitative 5'-RACE with molecular barcodes was used to prepare TCR beta libraries. Under the source paper's analysis protocol: A new computational method based on a probabilistic model of VDJ rearrangement was used to identify disease-linked TCR variants. The raw public data were reprocessed by TCRdb itself: fastp quality trimming at Q25, MiXCR clonotype calling, in-frame beta chains only. Rows with one shared CDR3 protein collapse into an entry with the most common genes and DNA. In this record, the V and J calls reflect TCRdb's handling and not the investigators' own analysis. The sample table lists roughly 400,000 distinct CDR3 sequences, around 24% of them with a count of one. The ten largest clonotypes hold roughly a sixth of the sample. Broad study findings and their caveats: According to the report, matched synovial fluid samples from ankylosing spondylitis patients were significantly enriched for the disease-linked clones. A TCR beta motif of 8 or 9 highly homologous amino acid variants appeared characteristic of blood from ankylosing spondylitis patients. A CD8+ phenotype was shown by the disease-linked clones, which were found at relatively low frequencies in peripheral blood. Some motif variants were previously reported in synovial fluid and blood of reactive arthritis patients, suggesting common disease-initiation mechanisms.

The germline V gene supplies CDR1 SGHVS and CDR2 FQNEAQ. From cysteine to phenylalanine, the CDR3 is 13 amino acids long. Just CDR3 DNA is preserved here, 39 bases in frame from base 1. Trimming at the junction amounts to 8 bases on V and 1 base on J, and the germline ends lie 8 bases apart. The chain joins TRBV7-8 to TRBJ2-2, and the D gene may be TRBD1, 6 bases matching. Sequencing was performed on blood, either unsorted or a sorted T cell fraction (not recorded which). The sequence came from a male donor with ankylosing spondylitis. The CDR3 protein: CASGTMNTGELFF. The nucleotide sequence is TGTGCCAGCGGGACAATGAACACCGGGGAGCTGTTTTTT.